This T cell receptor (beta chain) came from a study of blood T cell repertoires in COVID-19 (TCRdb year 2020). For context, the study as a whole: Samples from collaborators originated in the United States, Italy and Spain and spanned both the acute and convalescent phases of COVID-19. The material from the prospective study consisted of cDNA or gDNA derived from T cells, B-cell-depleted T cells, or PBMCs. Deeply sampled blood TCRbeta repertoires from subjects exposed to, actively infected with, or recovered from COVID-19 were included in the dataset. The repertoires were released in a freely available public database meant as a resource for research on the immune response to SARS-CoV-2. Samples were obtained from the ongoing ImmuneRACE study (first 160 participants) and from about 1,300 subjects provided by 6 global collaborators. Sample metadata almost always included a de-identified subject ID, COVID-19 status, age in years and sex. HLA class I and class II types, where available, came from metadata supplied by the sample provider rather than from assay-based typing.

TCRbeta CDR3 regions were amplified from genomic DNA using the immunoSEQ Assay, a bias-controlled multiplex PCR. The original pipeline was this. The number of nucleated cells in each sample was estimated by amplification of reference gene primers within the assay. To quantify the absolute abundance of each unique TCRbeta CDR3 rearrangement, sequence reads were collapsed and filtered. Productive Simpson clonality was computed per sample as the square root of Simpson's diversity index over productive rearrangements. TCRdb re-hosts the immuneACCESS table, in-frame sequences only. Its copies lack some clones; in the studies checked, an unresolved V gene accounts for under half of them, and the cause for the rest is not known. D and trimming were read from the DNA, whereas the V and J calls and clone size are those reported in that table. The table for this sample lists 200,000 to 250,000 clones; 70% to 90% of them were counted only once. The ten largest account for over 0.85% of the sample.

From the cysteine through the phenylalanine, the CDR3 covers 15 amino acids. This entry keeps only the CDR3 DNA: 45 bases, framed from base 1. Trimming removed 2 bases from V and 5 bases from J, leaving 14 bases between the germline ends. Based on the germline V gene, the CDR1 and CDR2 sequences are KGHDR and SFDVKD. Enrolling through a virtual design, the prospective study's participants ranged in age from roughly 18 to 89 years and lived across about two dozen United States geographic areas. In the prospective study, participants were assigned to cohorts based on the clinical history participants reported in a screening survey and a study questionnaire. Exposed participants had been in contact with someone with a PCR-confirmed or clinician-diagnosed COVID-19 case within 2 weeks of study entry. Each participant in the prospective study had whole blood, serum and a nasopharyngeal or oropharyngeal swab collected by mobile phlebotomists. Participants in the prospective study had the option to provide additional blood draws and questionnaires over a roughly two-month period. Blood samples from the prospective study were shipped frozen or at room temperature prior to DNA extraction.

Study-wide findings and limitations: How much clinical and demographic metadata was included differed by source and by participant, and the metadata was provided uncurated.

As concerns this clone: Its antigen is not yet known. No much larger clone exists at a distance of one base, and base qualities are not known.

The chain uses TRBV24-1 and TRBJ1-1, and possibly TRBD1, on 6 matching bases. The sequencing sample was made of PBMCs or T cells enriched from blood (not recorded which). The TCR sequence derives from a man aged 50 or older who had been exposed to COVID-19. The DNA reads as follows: TGTGCCACCAGTGATTCTACCAGGGGTTTTACTGAAGCTTTCTTT. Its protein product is CATSDSTRGFTEAFF.